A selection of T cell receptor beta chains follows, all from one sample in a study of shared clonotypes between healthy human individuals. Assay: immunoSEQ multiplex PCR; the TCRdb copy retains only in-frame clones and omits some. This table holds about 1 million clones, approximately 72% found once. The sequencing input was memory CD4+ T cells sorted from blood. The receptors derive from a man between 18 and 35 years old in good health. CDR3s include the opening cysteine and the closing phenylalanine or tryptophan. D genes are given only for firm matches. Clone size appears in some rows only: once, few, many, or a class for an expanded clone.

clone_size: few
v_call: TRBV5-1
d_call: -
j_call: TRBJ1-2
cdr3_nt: TGCGCCAGCAGCTCCAAAGGGTGGACTCCCCCTAACTATGGCTACACCTTC
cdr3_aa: CASSSKGWTPPNYGYTF

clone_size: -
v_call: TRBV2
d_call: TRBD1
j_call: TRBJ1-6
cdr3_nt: TGTGCCAGCAGTTTGACAGGGGGCGAGGGACCCCTCCACTTT
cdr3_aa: CASSLTGGEGPLHF

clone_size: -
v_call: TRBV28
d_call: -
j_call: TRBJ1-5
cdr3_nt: TGTGCCAGCAGTTTTGAGGGGCGGTATAGCAATCAGCCCCAGCATTTT
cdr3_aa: CASSFEGRYSNQPQHF

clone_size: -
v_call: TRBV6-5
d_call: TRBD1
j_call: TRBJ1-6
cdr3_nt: TGTGCCAGCAGTTCCGGGACAGGGGGTTCACCCCTCCACTTT
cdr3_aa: CASSSGTGGSPLHF

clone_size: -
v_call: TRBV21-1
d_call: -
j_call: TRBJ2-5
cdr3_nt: TGTGCCAGCAGCAATTGCGGGAGGACCCCAGAGACCCAGTACTTC
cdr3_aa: CASSNCGRTPETQYF

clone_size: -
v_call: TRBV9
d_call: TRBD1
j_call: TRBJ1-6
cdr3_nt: TGTGCCAGCAGCGCAACAGGGGGTGATAATTCACCCCTCCACTTT
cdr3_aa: CASSATGGDNSPLHF

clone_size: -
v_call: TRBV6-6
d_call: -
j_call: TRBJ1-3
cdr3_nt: TGTGCCAGCAGTTCGGGGACTGTGAACACCATATATTTT
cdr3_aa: CASSSGTVNTIYF

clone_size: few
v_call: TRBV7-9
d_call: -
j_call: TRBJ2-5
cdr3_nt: TGTGCCAGCAGCTTACCGACACTCTATCCGGAGACCCAGTACTTC
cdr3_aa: CASSLPTLYPETQYF

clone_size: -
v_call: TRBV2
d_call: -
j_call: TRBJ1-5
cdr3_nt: TGTGCCAGCAACAGGGTCGGCGAGCCCCAGCATTTT
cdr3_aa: CASNRVGEPQHF

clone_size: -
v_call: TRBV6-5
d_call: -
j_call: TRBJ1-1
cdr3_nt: TGTGCCAGCAACCGGGGTGAAGGTGAAGCTTTCTTT
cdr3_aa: CASNRGEGEAFF

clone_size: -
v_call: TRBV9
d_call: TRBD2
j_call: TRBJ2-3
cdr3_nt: TGTGCCAGCAGCGAGAGAGAGGGAGGGTTTACAGATACGCAGTATTTT
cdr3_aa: CASSEREGGFTDTQYF

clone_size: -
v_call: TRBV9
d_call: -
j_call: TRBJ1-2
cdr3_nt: TGTGCCAGCAGCCGGAGGGTGGCCCAAGACTTCTATGGCTACACCTTC
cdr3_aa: CASSRRVAQDFYGYTF

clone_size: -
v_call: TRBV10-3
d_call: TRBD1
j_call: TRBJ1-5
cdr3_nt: TGTGCCACTACAGGGGGTTCCGGTGGTCAGCCCCAGCATTTT
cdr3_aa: CATTGGSGGQPQHF

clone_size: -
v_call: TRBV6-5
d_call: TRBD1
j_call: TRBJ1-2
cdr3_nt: TGTGCCAGCACTCGCGGGACAGCCTCTAACTATGGCTACACCTTC
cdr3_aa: CASTRGTASNYGYTF

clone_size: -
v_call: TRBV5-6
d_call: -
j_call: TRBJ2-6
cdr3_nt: TGTGCCAGCAGCCCAACCGGCCGACCGATTGGATCTGGGGCCAACGTCCTGACTTTC
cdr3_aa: CASSPTGRPIGSGANVLTF

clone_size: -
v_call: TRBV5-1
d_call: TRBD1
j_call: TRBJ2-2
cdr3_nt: TGCGCCAGCAGTGCCGGGACAGACACCAGGGAGCTGTTTTTT
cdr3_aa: CASSAGTDTRELFF

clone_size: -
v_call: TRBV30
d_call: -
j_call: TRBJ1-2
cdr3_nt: TGTGCCTGCCTCGGACCATATGGCTACACCTTC
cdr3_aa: CACLGPYGYTF

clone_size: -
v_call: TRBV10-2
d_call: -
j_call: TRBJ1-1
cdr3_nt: TGCGCCAGCAGTGGGCCGGGAGAAGCTTTCTTT
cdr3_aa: CASSGPGEAFF

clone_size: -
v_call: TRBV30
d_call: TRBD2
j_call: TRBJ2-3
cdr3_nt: TGTGCCTACATAGCGGGAGAGGTCACAGATACGCAGTATTTT
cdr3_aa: CAYIAGEVTDTQYF

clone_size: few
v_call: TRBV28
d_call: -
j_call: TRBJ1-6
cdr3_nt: TGTGCCAGCAGCCTAGACAGTGAGAATTCACCCCTCCACTTT
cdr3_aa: CASSLDSENSPLHF

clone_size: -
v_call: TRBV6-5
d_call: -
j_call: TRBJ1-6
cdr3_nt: TGTGCCAGCAGTTACGGGGAAACCTATAATTCACCCCTCCACTTT
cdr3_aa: CASSYGETYNSPLHF

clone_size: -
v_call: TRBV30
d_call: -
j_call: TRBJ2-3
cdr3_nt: TGTGCCTGGAGCCCCAACTGGGCGCCAGATACGCAGTATTTT
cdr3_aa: CAWSPNWAPDTQYF

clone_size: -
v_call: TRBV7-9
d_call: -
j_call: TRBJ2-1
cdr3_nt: TGTGCCAGCAGCCGCTCTGCCTACAATGAGCAGTTCTTC
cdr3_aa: CASSRSAYNEQFF

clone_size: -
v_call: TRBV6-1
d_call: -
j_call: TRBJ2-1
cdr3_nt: TGTGCCAGCAGTAAAGAGGGGGGATCCTACAATGAGCAGTTCTTC
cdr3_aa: CASSKEGGSYNEQFF

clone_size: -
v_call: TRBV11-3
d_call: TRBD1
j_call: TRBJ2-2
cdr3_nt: TGTGCCAGCAGCTTACAGGGGGCCATCGGGGAGCTGTTTTTT
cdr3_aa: CASSLQGAIGELFF

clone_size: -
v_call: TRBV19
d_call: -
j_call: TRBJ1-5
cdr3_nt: TGTGCCAGTAGTACTTCATCAAGCGGTCGCAATCAGCCCCAGCATTTT
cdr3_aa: CASSTSSSGRNQPQHF

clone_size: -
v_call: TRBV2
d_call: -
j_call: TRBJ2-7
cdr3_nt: TGTGCCAGCAGTGATAACAGGGTGGGCGAGCAGTACTTC
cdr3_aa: CASSDNRVGEQYF

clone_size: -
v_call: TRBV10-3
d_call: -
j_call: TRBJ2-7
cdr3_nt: TGTGCCATCAGTCCGTCGGGATTGGAAAGGCAGTACTTC
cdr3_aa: CAISPSGLERQYF

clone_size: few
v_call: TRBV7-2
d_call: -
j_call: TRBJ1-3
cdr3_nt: TGTGCCAGCAGCTTACGGGGGGATGGAAACACCATATATTTT
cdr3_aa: CASSLRGDGNTIYF

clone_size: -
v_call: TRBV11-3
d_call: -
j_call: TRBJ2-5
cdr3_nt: TGTGCCAGCAGCTTAAAGGCCGGGACCCAGTACTTC
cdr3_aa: CASSLKAGTQYF

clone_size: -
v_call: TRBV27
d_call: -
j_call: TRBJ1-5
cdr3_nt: TGTGCCAGCAGTTTGTGGGGGAAAGGTCAGCCCCAGCATTTT
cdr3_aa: CASSLWGKGQPQHF

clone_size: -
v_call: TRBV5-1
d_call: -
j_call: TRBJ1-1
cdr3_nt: TGCGCCAGCAGCTTGGCCGAACGCTGGGGGCAGGGGCTTTCTGAAGCTTTCTTT
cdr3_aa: CASSLAERWGQGLSEAFF

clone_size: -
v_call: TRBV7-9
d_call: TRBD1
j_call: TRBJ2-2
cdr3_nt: TGTGCCAGCAGCTGGGGACAGGGGAACACCGGGGAGCTGTTTTTT
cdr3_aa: CASSWGQGNTGELFF

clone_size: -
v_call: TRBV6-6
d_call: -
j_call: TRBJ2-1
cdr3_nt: TGTGCCACAAAACCGGGACCTACCTACAATGAGCAGTTCTTC
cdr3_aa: CATKPGPTYNEQFF

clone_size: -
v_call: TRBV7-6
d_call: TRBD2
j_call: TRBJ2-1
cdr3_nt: TGTGCCAGCAGCTTAGGTAGCGGGTTGGGTAATAATGAGCAGTTCTTC
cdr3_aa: CASSLGSGLGNNEQFF

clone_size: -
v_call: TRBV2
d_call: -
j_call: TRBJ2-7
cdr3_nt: TGTGCCAGCAAGAAGGAACAGGGAATCTCCTACGAGCAGTACTTC
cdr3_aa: CASKKEQGISYEQYF

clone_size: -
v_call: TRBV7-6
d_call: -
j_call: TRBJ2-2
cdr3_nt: TGTGCCAGCAGCTCGAGATACACCGGGGAGCTGTTTTTT
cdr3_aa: CASSSRYTGELFF

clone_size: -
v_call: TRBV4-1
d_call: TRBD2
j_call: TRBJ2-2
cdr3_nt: TGCGCCAGCAGCCAACCACGAGGGGGTAGCGGGGGATACACCGGGGAGCTGTTTTTT
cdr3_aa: CASSQPRGGSGGYTGELFF

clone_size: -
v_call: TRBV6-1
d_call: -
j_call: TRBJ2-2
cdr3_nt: TGTGCCAGCACTCTACTAGCCGACGCCGGGGAGCTGTTTTTT
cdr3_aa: CASTLLADAGELFF

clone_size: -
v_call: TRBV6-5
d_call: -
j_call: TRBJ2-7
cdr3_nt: TGTGCCAGCAGTTATTCCGGGACTGAAGCCTACGAGCAGTACTTC
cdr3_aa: CASSYSGTEAYEQYF

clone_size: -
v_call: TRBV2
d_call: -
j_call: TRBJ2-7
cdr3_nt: TGTGCCAGCAGGGCCAAATACGAGCAGTACTTC
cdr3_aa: CASRAKYEQYF